This T cell receptor (beta chain) was sequenced for a study of blood T cell repertoires in COVID-19. Study information: Sites across the United States, Italy and Spain contributed samples from acute and convalescent COVID-19.

Trimming shortened V by 0 bases and J by 0 bases, and 9 bases separated the two germline ends. The CDR3 consists of 16 residues. Germline values: CDR1 MNHNS, CDR2 SASEGT. Individuals drawn from some 25 US areas were about 18 to 95 years old. Two consecutive negative NP/OP PCR tests, clearance, or resolved symptoms defined Cohort 3 recovery. This clone appeared once. Here immunoSEQ multiplex PCR was the method, and the copy in TCRdb shows in-frame clones only, minus some. The top ten hold less than 1.5% of the sample, which has approximately 200,000 clones, about 87% seen once. The TCR sequence derives from a young man who had recovered from COVID-19. The chain links TRBV6-1 to TRBJ2-1; TRBD1 is a possible D gene (6 bases). The specimen sequenced was PBMCs or T cells enriched from blood (not recorded which). CDR3 in DNA: TGTGCCAGCAGTGAAGCGTGGACAGACTCCTACAATGAGCAGTTCTTC. This translates into CASSEAWTDSYNEQFF.